The 18 T cell receptor beta chains given below trace back to one sample, sequenced in a study of T cell responses to AZD1222 COVID-19 vaccine. Profiled with immunoSEQ multiplex PCR; TCRdb holds only in-frame clones, not every one. The sample contains under 200,000 clones, around 90% of which appear only once. Sequencing used peripheral blood, obtained on day 0 of AZD1222 vaccination. The source is an adult in good health.

This chain connects TRBV25-1 to TRBJ1-1; D is undetermined. The CDR3 length is 13 residues. Trimming cost V 1 base and J 1 base, with 4 bases left between them. From germline, CDR1 is MGHDK and CDR2 SYGVNS. In DNA, the CDR3 is TGTGCCAGCAGTGAATTGGGGAACACTGAAGCTTTCTTT. This sequence encodes CASSELGNTEAFF.

The rearrangement joins TRBV7-2 to TRBJ1-1; a weak D match, TRBD1 (5 bases). V lost 4 bases and J 1 base, leaving 7 bases between the germline ends. In germline, CDR1 is SGHTA, CDR2 FQGNSA. This CDR3 has 13 residues. CDR3 amino acids: CASSYGGNTEAFF. The CDR3, as DNA: TGTGCCAGCAGCTACGGGGGGAACACTGAAGCTTTCTTT.

CDR3 residues: CASSNGPYEQYF. CDR3 nucleotide sequence: TGTGCCAGCAGTAACGGGCCCTACGAGCAGTACTTC. The V and J genes are TRBV6-2 or TRBV6-3 and TRBJ2-7; unclear D gene. Looked up from germline, CDR1 is MNHEY and CDR2 is SVGEGT. V lost 5 bases and J 2 bases, leaving 7 bases between the germline ends. The CDR3 runs to 12 residues.

The CDR3 is CASSWQGSGAEAFF. In DNA, the CDR3 is TGTGCCAGCAGCTGGCAGGGGTCTGGGGCTGAAGCTTTCTTT. V usage is TRBV5-4 and J usage is TRBJ1-1; weak D call: TRBD1 (6 bases). Germline V gives CDR1 SGHNT, CDR2 YYREEE (reference sequence). This CDR3 is built from 14 residues. V lost 3 bases, J lost 6 bases, and 15 bases lay in between. Full variable domain (outside the CDR3, taken from reference TRBV5-4 and TRBJ1-1): ETGVTQSPTHLIKTRGQQVTLRCSSQSGHNTVSWYQQALGQGPQFIFQYYREEENGRGNFPPRFSGLQFPNYSSELNVNALELDDSALYLCASSWQGSGAEAFFGQGTRLTVV.

Remarks on this clone: Other DNA sequences within the sample encode an identical CDR3. J is TRBJ1-5 and V is TRBV19; no clear D. CDR3 length: 13 residues. CDR1 is LNHDA and CDR2 is SQIVND in the germline V gene (reference sequence). V lost 4 bases and J 2 bases, leaving 6 bases between the germline ends. Here the CDR3 DNA reads TGTGCCAGTAGTAGACAAGGCAATCAGCCCCAGCATTTT. It is translated as CASSRQGNQPQHF.

CDR3 nucleotides: TGTGCCAGCTCACTAGCTATCATGGGGTACGAGCAGTACTTC. Protein: CASSLAIMGYEQYF. J is TRBJ2-7 and V is TRBV18; D not certain. Trimming stripped 4 bases from V and 4 bases from J, with 14 bases between. This CDR3 is 14 amino acids long. Germline V gene lookup returns CDR1 KGHSH and CDR2 LQKENI. The variable domain in full, with the rest retrieved from reference TRBV18 and TRBJ2-7, is NAGVMQNPRHLVRRRGQEARLRCSPMKGHSHVYWYRQLPEEGLKFMVYLQKENIIDESGMPKERFSAEFPKEGPSILRIQQVVRGDSAAYFCASSLAIMGYEQYFGPGTRLTVT.

The CDR3 nucleotides read TGTGCCATCAGTGAGACAGGTAATCAGCCCCAGCATTTT. Protein sequence: CAISETGNQPQHF. J is TRBJ1-5 and V is TRBV10-3; D is possibly TRBD1 (5 bases). V lost 2 bases to trimming and J lost 4 bases, with 6 bases between them. The germline gives CDR1 ENHRY, CDR2 SYGVKD. The length of the CDR3 is 13 residues.

The chain employs TRBV6-6 and TRBJ2-1; maybe TRBD2 (6 bases). This CDR3 is 13 amino acids long. Trimming took 8 bases from V and 4 from J, leaving 12 bases between them. The germline CDR1 and CDR2 sequences are MNHNY and SVGAGI (reference sequence). The CDR3 loop reads CASGGTVYNEQFF. CDR3 DNA sequence: TGTGCCAGCGGCGGGACGGTATACAATGAGCAGTTCTTC.

The gene calls are TRBV19 and TRBJ1-1; TRBD1 aligns across 9 bases. CDR1 is LNHDA, CDR2 SQIVND, per germline (reference sequence). The CDR3 consists of 12 residues. Trimming took 3 bases from V and 12 from J; bases not matched to a gene: 5. The CDR3 region has the DNA TGTGCCAGTAGTATGGGGGACAGGGTAACTTTCTTT. This translates into CASSMGDRVTFF.

The chain employs TRBV6-6 and TRBJ2-1; TRBD1 agrees at 9 bases. From germline, CDR1 is MNHNY and CDR2 SVGAGI (reference sequence). The V and J ends lost 4 bases and 7 bases, in that order; junction bases with no gene match: 8. The CDR3 runs 15 residues. The CDR3 nucleotides are TGTGCCAGCAGTTCACTGGACAGGGGCGGGAATGAGCAGTTCTTC. It codes for CASSSLDRGGNEQFF.

The chain joins TRBV18 to TRBJ1-1; 7 positions match TRBD1. Trimming at V came to 6 bases and at J to 3 bases, leaving 13 bases not matched to a gene. CDR1 is KGHSH, CDR2 LQKENI, per germline. The CDR3 loop spans 16 amino acids. CDR3 in amino acids: CASSRLRGSMDTEAFF. CDR3 bases: TGTGCCAGCTCGCGACTCAGGGGGAGCATGGACACTGAAGCTTTCTTT.

J is TRBJ2-7 and V is TRBV4-1; possible D gene TRBD1, 5 bases. The CDR3 is 16 amino acids. Deletions cut 0 bases from V and 3 bases from J, with 15 bases between. The germline CDR1 and CDR2 sequences are MGHRA and YSYEKL. CDR3 coding DNA: TGCGCCAGCAGCCAAGAAAGTAGTCAGGGTCGCTACGAGCAGTACTTC. It encodes CASSQESSQGRYEQYF.

This rearrangement joins TRBV9 to TRBJ2-5; TRBD1 might be the D (6 bases). V dropped 4 bases and J dropped 2 bases, with 15 bases sitting between them. The CDR3 loop spans 15 amino acids. Germline V gene lookup returns CDR1 SGDLS and CDR2 YYNGEE. This CDR3 reads CASSRSTGPQETQYF. DNA for the CDR3: TGTGCCAGCAGCCGATCGACAGGACCACAAGAGACCCAGTACTTC.

The rearrangement links TRBV24-1 to TRBJ2-2, with 8 bases matching TRBD1. The germline V gene encodes CDR1 KGHDR and CDR2 SFDVKD. The CDR3 is made up of 18 amino acids. J was trimmed by 1 base and V by 3 bases; bases with no gene match: 9. The CDR3 spells CATSDTPGQGGNTGELFF. CDR3 in DNA: TGTGCCACCAGTGATACTCCCGGACAGGGTGGGAACACCGGGGAGCTGTTTTTT.

The CDR3 DNA is TGTGCCAGCAGCCGACTCGCCGGGACAGGGTTCGGCTATGGCTACACCTTC. This encodes CASSRLAGTGFGYGYTF. This rearrangement joins TRBV11-2 to TRBJ1-2, with 9 nucleotides matching TRBD1. Germline CDR1 is SGHAT and CDR2 is FQNNGV. This CDR3 has 17 residues. V was pared by 5 bases and J by 4 bases, with 14 bases of the junction left unmatched.

This clone was observed a single time. DNA of the CDR3: TGTGCCAGTAGTACGACAGGGAGAAGGTCTGAAGCTTTCTTT. Its protein product is CASSTTGRRSEAFF. V usage is TRBV19 and J usage is TRBJ1-1; 7 positions agree with TRBD1. Germline loops: CDR1 LNHDA, CDR2 SQIVND (reference sequence). There are 14 residues in the CDR3. Unmatched junction bases numbered 8, after V lost 4 bases and J lost 6 bases.

The chain combines TRBV7-2 with TRBJ2-2; D not certain. This CDR3 region has 15 residues. The germline gives CDR1 SGHTA, CDR2 FQGNSA. V lost 3 bases, J lost 2 bases, and 10 bases lay in between. The CDR3: CASSFGYINTGELFF. The DNA of the CDR3 is TGTGCCAGCAGCTTCGGGTACATCAACACCGGGGAGCTGTTTTTT.

The V gene is TRBV11-2, the J gene TRBJ1-3; D gene unclear. Germline values: CDR1 SGHAT, CDR2 FQNNGV. Trimming shortened V by 4 bases and J by 0 bases, and 10 bases separated the two germline ends. The CDR3 consists of 15 residues. CDR3 sequence: CASSSSVSSGNTIYF. The CDR3 DNA follows: TGTGCCAGCAGCTCCTCCGTAAGCTCTGGAAACACCATATATTTT.